Reported below is one T cell receptor beta chain. Clones were sequenced by immunoSEQ multiplex PCR, and TCRdb holds only the in-frame ones, with some missing. Here the sample spans some 340,000 clones, 83% being singletons. V lost 1 base and J 7 bases, leaving 8 bases between the germline ends. The CDR3 is made up of 14 amino acids. Germline lookup yields CDR1 LGHDT and CDR2 YNNKEL (reference sequence). Study members were between 18 and 89 years old and lived in some 26 US regions. This specimen comes from a study of blood T cell repertoires in COVID-19. Across the study: PBMCs, B-cell-depleted T cells, or T cells provided the cDNA or gDNA that made up the material.

The clonotype comes from a woman aged 50 to 60 who had recovered from COVID-19. The sample consisted of PBMCs or T cells enriched from blood (not recorded which). This sequence joins TRBV3-1 (or the pseudogene TRBV3-2) and TRBJ1-6; no clear D. The CDR3: CASSQVSLNSPLHF. The CDR3 bases are TGTGCCAGCAGCCAAGTTTCACTGAATTCACCCCTCCACTTT.